Ten or more counts support the clone carrying this T cell receptor (beta chain). Its antigen is not identified. The data belong to a study of Graves' ophthalmopathy and Graves' hyperthyroidism. Broader study findings: Clonotypes were expanded in thyroid at above 0.001 frequency, and most also appeared in blood.

The V end lost 8 bases, the J end lost 4 bases, and 12 bases lay between the germline ends. CDR3 length: 13 residues. The authors amplified TCR beta CDR3 regions from RNA transcripts. RT-PCR with HTBI primers came first, then second-round multiplex PCR. TCRdb fed the multiplex PCR reads into MiXCR, producing one record per CDR3 protein. In the table there are 500,000 to 700,000 distinct CDR3 sequences, around a fifth of which are singletons. This chain links TRBV12-3 or TRBV12-4 with TRBJ1-3; D gene uncertain. The sequencing sample was made of peripheral blood. The clonotype originates from a woman under 30 with stable Graves' hyperthyroidism. Some clones in this sample may be carry-over from other donors' samples. The CDR3 region is CASGWFSGNTIYF. DNA for the CDR3: TGTGCCAGCGGGTGGTTTTCCGGAAACACCATATATTTT.